The source of this T cell receptor beta chain is a study of T cells in Graves' hyperthyroidism and ophthalmopathy. Every diagnosis used clinical symptoms, serum thyroxine and TRAb, thyroid ultrasound and orbital computed tomography. This clonotype was seen many times. Its cognate antigen is unknown. General study results and limits: Clonotypes that were expanded in thyroid above 0.001 mostly appeared in blood too.

RNA transcripts provided the source from which TCR beta CDR3 regions were amplified. The study used the HTBI primer set for a first-round RT-PCR of the TCR CDR3. MiXCR, run by TCRdb on the multiplex PCR reads, gives a single entry per CDR3 protein. This sample yields hundreds of thousands of distinct CDR3 sequences, of which about 15% are seen a single time; around 4.5% belongs to the top ten. The sequence came from a woman in her 40s with Graves' ophthalmopathy. Sequencing used blood.

The CDR3 nucleotides are TGTGCCAGCAGCAAATCGGGCGTAACCGGGACCACTGAAGCTTTCTTT. Translating gives CASSKSGVTGTTEAFF. The J gene is TRBJ1-1, the V gene TRBV7-8; maybe TRBD1 (5 bases). This CDR3 region has 16 residues. The V end lost 5 bases, the J end lost 4 bases, and 20 bases lay between the germline ends. Germline V lookup: CDR1 SGHVS, CDR2 FQNEAQ.